This TCR beta chain was recorded in a study of blood T cell repertoires in COVID-19. As originally analysed: Amplification with reference gene primers provided the estimates of nucleated cell counts. The repertoire was sequenced with immunoSEQ multiplex PCR; TCRdb's copy has only in-frame clones and lacks some. V, J and clone size are taken as reported in that table, and D and trimming were inferred from the DNA itself. This sample carries some 200,000 clones, around 80% of them seen once, and the ten largest clones take less than 8%. CDR1 is LGHNA and CDR2 is YNFKEQ in the germline V gene. The CDR3 is 14 amino acids. The V end lost 0 bases, the J end lost 10 bases, and 13 bases lay between the germline ends.

This clonotype was sampled from a woman aged 40 to 50 with acute COVID-19. The sample taken for sequencing was PBMCs or T cells enriched from blood (not recorded which). J is TRBJ2-1 and V is TRBV4-2, with D maybe TRBD2 (5 bases). The CDR3 nucleotides read TGTGCCAGCAGCCAAGATTATGGAGGTGGGGAGCAGTTCTTC. Its translation: CASSQDYGGGEQFF.